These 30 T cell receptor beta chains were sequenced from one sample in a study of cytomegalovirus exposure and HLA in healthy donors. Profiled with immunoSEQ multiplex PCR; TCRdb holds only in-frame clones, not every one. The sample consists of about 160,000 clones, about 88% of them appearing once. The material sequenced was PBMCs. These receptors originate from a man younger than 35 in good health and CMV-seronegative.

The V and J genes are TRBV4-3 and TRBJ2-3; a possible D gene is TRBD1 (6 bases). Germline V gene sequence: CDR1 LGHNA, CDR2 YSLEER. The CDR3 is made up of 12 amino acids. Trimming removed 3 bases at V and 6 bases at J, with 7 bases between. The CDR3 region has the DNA TGCGCCAGCAGCCAGCAGGGGGATACGCAGTATTTT. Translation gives CASSQQGDTQYF.

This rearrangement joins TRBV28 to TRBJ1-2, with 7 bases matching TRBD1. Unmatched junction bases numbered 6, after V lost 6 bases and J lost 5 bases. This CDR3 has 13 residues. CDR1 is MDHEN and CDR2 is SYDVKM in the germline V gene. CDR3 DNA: TGTGCCAGCAGAGGGGGACAGTTTTATGGCTACACCTTC. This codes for CASRGGQFYGYTF.

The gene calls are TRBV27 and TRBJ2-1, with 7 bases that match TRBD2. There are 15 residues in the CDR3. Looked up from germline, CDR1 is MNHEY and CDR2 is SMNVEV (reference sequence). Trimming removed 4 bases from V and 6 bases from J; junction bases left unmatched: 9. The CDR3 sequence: CASSWEGQLSNEQFF. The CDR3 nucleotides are TGTGCCAGCAGTTGGGAGGGGCAGCTATCCAATGAGCAGTTCTTC.

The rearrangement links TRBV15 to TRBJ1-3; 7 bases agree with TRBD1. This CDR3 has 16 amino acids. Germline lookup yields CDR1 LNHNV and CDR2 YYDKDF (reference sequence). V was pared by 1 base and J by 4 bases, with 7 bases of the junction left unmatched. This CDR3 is CATSRGQGGAGNTIYF. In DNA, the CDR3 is TGTGCCACCAGCAGAGGACAGGGAGGAGCAGGAAACACCATATATTTT.

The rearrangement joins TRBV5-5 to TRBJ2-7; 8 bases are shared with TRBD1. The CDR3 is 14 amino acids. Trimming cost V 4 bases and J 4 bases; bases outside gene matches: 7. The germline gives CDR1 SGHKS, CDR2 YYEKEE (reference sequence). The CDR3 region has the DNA TGTGCCAGCAGCAGCGGACAGGGATTTTACGAGCAGTACTTC. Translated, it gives CASSSGQGFYEQYF.

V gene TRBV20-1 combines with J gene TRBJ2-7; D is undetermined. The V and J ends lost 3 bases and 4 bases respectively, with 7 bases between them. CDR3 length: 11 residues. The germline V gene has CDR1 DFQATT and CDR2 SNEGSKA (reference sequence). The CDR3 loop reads CSASVVYEQYF. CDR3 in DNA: TGCAGTGCTAGTGTAGTGTACGAGCAGTACTTC.

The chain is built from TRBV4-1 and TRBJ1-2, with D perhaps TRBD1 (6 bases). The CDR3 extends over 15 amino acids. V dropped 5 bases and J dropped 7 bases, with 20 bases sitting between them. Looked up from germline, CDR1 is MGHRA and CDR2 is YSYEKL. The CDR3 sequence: CASSSRGGEERGYTF. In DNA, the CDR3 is TGCGCCAGCAGCTCACGAGGGGGGGAAGAACGTGGCTACACCTTC.

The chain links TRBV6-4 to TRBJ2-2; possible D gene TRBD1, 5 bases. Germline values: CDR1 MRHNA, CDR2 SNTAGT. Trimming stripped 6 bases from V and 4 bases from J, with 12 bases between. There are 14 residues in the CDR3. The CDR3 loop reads CASRRQGSTGELFF. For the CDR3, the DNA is TGTGCCAGCAGGCGCCAGGGCAGCACCGGGGAGCTGTTTTTT.

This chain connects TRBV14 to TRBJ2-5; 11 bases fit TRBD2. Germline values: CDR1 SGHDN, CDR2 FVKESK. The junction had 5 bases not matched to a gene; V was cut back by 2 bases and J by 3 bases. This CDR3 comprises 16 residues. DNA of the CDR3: TGTGCCAGCAGCCAAATGCCGGGACTAGCGGAAGAGACCCAGTACTTC. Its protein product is CASSQMPGLAEETQYF.

CDR3 bases: TGTGCCAGCAGCTCGTTATCAGATACGCAGTATTTT. This codes for CASSSLSDTQYF. The chain is built from TRBV7-9 and TRBJ2-3; D remains ambiguous. CDR3 length: 12 amino acids. V was clipped by 4 bases and J by 4 bases, with 6 bases between them. Germline loops: CDR1 SEHNR, CDR2 FQNEAQ (reference sequence). The variable domain in full, completed from reference TRBV7-9 and TRBJ2-3, reads DTGVSQNPRHKITKRGQNVTFRCDPISEHNRLYWYRQTLGQGPEFLTYFQNEAQLEKSRLLSDRFSAERPKGSFSTLEIQRTEQGDSAMYLCASSSLSDTQYFGPGTRLTVL.

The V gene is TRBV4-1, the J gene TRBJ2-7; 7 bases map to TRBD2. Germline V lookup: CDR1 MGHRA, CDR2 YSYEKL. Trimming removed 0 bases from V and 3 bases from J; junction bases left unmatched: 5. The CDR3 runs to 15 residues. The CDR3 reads CASSQDGGTLYEQYF. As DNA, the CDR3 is TGCGCCAGCAGCCAAGACGGGGGGACCCTCTACGAGCAGTACTTC.

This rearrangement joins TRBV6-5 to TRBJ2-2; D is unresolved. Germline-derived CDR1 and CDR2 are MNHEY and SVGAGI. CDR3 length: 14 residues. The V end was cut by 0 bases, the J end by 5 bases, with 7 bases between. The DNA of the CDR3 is TGTGCCAGCAGTTACTCCGGGTTTACCGGGGAGCTGTTTTTT. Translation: CASSYSGFTGELFF.

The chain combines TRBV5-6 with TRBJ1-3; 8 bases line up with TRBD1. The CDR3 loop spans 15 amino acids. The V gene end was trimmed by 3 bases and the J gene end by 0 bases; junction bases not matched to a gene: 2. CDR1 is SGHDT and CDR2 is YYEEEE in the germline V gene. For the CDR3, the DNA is TGTGCCAGCAGCTACGGGACAGGCTCTGGAAACACCATATATTTT. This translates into CASSYGTGSGNTIYF. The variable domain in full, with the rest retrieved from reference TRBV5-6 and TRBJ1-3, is DAGVTQSPTHLIKTRGQQVTLRCSPKSGHDTVSWYQQALGQGPQFIFQYYEEEERQRGNFPDRFSGHQFPNYSSELNVNALLLGDSALYLCASSYGTGSGNTIYFGEGSWLTVV.

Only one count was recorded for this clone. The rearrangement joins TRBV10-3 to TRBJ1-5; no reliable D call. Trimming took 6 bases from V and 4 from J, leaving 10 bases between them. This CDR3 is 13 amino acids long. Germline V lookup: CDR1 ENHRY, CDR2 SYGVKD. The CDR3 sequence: CAIRGSGNQPQHF. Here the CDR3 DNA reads TGTGCCATCAGGGGGTCGGGAAATCAGCCCCAGCATTTT.

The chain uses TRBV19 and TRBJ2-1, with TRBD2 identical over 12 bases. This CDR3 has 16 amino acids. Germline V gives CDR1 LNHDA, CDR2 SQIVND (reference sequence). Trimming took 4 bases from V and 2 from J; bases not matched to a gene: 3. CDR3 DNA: TGTGCCAGTAGTAGCTCTAGCGGGGGGGCCTACAATGAGCAGTTCTTC. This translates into CASSSSSGGAYNEQFF.

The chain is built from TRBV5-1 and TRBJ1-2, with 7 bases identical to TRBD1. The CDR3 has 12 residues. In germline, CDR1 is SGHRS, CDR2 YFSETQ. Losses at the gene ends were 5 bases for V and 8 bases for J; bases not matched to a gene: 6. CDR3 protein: CASSYDREGYTF. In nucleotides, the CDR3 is TGCGCCAGCAGTTACGACAGGGAGGGCTACACCTTC.

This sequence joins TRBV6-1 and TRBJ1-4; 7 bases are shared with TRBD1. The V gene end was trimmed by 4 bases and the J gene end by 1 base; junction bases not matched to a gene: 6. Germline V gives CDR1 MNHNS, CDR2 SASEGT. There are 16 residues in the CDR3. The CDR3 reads CASSALWDRTNEKLFF. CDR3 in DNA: TGTGCCAGCAGTGCCCTATGGGACAGAACTAATGAAAAACTGTTTTTT.

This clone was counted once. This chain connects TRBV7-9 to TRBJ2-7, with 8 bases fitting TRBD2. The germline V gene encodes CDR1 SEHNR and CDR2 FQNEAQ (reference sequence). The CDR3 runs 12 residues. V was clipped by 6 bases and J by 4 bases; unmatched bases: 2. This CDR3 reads CASSRGGYEQYF. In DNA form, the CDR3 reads TGTGCCAGCAGTCGCGGGGGGTACGAGCAGTACTTC. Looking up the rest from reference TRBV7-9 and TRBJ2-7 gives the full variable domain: DTGVSQNPRHKITKRGQNVTFRCDPISEHNRLYWYRQTLGQGPEFLTYFQNEAQLEKSRLLSDRFSAERPKGSFSTLEIQRTEQGDSAMYLCASSRGGYEQYFGPGTRLTVT.

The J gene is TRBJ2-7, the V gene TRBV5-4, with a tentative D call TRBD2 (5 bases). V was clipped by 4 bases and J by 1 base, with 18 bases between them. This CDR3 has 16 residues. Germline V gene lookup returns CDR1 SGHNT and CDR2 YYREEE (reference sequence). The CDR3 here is CASSPRSGSGSYEQYF. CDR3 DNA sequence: TGTGCCAGCAGCCCTCGTTCGGGCAGCGGATCCTACGAGCAGTACTTC.

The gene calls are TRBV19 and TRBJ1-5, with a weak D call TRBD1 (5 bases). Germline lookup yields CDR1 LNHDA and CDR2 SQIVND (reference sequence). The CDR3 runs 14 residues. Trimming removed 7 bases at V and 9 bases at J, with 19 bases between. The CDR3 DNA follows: TGTGCCAGTACCCCGGGGGGGGTCCCTGGGCCCCAGCATTTT. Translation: CASTPGGVPGPQHF.

As DNA, the CDR3 is TGTGCCTCCAGTCAGGACAGGCGTCAGCCCCAGCATTTT. It encodes CASSQDRRQPQHF. The V call is TRBV10-3, the J call TRBJ1-5; 7 bases agree with TRBD1. The CDR3 contains 13 residues. The germline V gene has CDR1 ENHRY and CDR2 SYGVKD. Germline trimming cut 11 bases from V and 6 bases from J; bases unmatched to any gene: 10.

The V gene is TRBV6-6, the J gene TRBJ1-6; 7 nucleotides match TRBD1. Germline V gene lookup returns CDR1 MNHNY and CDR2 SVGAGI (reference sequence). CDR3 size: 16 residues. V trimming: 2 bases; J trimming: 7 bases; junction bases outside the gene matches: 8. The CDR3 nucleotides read TGTGCCAGCAGTTACCCGACAGGGCCCGGGAATTCACCCCTCCACTTT. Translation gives CASSYPTGPGNSPLHF.

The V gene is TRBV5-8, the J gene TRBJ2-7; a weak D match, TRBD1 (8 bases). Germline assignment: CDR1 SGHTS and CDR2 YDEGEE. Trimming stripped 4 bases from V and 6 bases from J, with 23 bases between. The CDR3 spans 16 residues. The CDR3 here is CASSLPGGAGGGEQYV. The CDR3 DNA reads TGTGCCAGCAGCCTGCCAGGGGGGGCAGGGGGCGGCGAGCAGTACGTC.

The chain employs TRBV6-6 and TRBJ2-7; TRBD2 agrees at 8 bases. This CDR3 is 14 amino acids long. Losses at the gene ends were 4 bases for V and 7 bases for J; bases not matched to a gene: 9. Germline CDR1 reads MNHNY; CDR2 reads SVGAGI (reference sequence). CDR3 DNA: TGTGCCAGCAGTTTCCCGACTAGCGCAAGGGAGCAGTACTTC. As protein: CASSFPTSAREQYF.

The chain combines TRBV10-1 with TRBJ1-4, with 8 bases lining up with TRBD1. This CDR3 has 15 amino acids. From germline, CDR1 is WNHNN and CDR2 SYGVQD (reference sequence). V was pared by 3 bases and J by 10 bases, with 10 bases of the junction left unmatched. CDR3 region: CASSDRQGLDGKLFF. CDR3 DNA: TGCGCCAGCAGTGATAGACAGGGGTTGGACGGAAAACTGTTTTTT.

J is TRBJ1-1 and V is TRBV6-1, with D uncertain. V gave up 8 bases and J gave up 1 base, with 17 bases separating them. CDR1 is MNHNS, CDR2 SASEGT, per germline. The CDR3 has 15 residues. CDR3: CASVRGGITNTEAFF. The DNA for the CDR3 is TGTGCCAGCGTTCGGGGAGGCATCACGAACACTGAAGCTTTCTTT.

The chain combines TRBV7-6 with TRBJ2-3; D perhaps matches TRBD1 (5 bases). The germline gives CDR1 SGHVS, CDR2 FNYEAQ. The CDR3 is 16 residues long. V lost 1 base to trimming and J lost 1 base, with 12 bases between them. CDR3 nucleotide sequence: TGTGCCAGCAGCTTAGAGGGGTCCCCTCGCACAGATACGCAGTATTTT. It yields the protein CASSLEGSPRTDTQYF.

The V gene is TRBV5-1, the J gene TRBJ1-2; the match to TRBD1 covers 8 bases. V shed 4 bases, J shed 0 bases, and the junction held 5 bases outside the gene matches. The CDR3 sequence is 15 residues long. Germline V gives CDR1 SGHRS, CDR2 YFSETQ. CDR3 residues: CASSPGQASNYGYTF. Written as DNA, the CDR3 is TGCGCCAGCAGCCCGGGACAGGCCTCTAACTATGGCTACACCTTC.

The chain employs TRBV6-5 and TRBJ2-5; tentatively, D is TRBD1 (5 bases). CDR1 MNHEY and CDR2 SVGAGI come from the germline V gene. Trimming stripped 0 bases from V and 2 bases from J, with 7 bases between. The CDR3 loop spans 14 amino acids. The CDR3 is CASSYSTAQETQYF. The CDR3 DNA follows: TGTGCCAGCAGTTACTCGACAGCACAAGAGACCCAGTACTTC.

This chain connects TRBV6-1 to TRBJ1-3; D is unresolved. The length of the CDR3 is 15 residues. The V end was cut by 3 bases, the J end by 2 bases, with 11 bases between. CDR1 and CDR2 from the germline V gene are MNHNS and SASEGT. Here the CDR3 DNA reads TGTGCCAGCAGTGATGTGGGAGGCGCTGGAAACACCATATATTTT. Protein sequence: CASSDVGGAGNTIYF.